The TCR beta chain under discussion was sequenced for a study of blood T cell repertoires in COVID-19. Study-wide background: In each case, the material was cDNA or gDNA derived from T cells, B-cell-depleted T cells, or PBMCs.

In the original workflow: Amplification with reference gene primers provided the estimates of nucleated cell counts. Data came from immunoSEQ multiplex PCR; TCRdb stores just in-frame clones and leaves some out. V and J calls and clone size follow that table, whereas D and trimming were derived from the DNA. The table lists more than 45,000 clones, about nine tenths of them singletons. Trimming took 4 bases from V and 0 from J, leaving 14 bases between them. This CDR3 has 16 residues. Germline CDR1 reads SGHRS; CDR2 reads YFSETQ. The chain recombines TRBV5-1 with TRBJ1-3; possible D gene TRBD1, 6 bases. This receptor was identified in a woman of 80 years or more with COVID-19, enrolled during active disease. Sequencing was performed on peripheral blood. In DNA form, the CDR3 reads TGCGCCAGCAGCCTCGGCAGGGACACCTCTGGAAACACCATATATTTT. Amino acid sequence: CASSLGRDTSGNTIYF.